This is a list of T cell receptor beta chains from one sample in a study of blood T cell repertoires in COVID-19. TCRdb's table, derived via immunoSEQ multiplex PCR, lists solely in-frame clones and lacks some. The table records around 180,000 clones, 70% to 85% of them present only once. Source material: PBMCs or T cells enriched from blood (not recorded which). The receptor set was obtained from a man aged 50 or older who had recovered from COVID-19. The CDR3 runs from the conserved cysteine through the conserved F or W. D genes are given only for firm matches. Clone sizes are given selectively: once, few, many, or a class where the clone is expanded.

clone_size j_call v_call d_call cdr3_nt cdr3_aa
NA TRBJ1-5 TRBV11-2 TRBD1 TGTGCCAGCAGCTTTTGGACAGGCCAGCCCCAGCATTTT CASSFWTGQPQHF
NA TRBJ1-1 TRBV19 NA TGTGCCAGTAGTACCGACAGAAGGAACACTGAAGCTTTCTTT CASSTDRRNTEAFF
NA TRBJ1-1 TRBV7-9 NA TGTGCCAGCAGCTTAGAGGGGGTCGCTGAAGCTTTCTTT CASSLEGVAEAFF
few TRBJ2-2 TRBV5-1 NA TGCGCCAGCAGCTTGGCCGTAACCGGGGAGCTGTTTTTT CASSLAVTGELFF
NA TRBJ1-1 TRBV11-2 NA TGTGCCAGCAGCTCTCCAGGGGCGCCAATGAGGGCTTTCTTT CASSSPGAPMRAFF
NA TRBJ1-5 TRBV4-3 NA TGCGCCAGCAGCCAGGACAACTTTGGGCCCCAGCATTTT CASSQDNFGPQHF
NA TRBJ2-1 TRBV3-1/TRBV3-2 TRBD2 TGTGCCAGCAGCCGGGGACCTAGCGGGGGGGCCGTGAGCTCCTACAATGAGCAGTTCTTC CASSRGPSGGAVSSYNEQFF
NA TRBJ2-7 TRBV25-1 NA TGTGCCAGCAGTCAAGCAGGCGCATCCTACGAGCAGTACTTC CASSQAGASYEQYF
NA TRBJ1-2 TRBV2 NA TGTGCCAGCAGTGACAACAGGGCGGATGGCTACACCTTC CASSDNRADGYTF
NA TRBJ2-3 TRBV6-4 TRBD2 TGTGCCAGCAGTGACTCGGTAGCGGGGGGTAAAGATACGCAGTATTTT CASSDSVAGGKDTQYF
NA TRBJ2-1 TRBV30 TRBD1 TGTGCCTGCTCTCCGGGACAGGGTGAGCAGTTCTTC CACSPGQGEQFF
once TRBJ1-2 TRBV6-6 TRBD1 TGTGCCAGCTTCGTCAGGGGGCTCTATGGCTACACCTTC CASFVRGLYGYTF
NA TRBJ2-7 TRBV12-3/TRBV12-4 NA TGTGCCAGCAGTTTAGCGGTATCCGGGGGAAGGGACTTC CASSLAVSGGRDF
NA TRBJ2-7 TRBV5-8 NA TGTGCCAGCAGCTTGACAGGGATTGAGGGCGAGCAGTACTTC CASSLTGIEGEQYF
few TRBJ1-2 TRBV5-1 TRBD1 TGCGCCAGCAGCTACGGACAGGGGCCGGGCGGCTACACCTTC CASSYGQGPGGYTF
NA TRBJ2-2 TRBV4-2 NA TGTGCCAGCAGCCAAGTAACGACAACGAACACCGGGGAGCTGTTTTTT CASSQVTTTNTGELFF
NA TRBJ2-3 TRBV2 TRBD2 TGTGCCAGCAACCCGGGGGGGCTGACAGATACGCAGTATTTT CASNPGGLTDTQYF
NA TRBJ1-6 TRBV18 NA TGTGCCAGCTCACCAGTGACAGATAATTCACCCCTCCACTTT CASSPVTDNSPLHF
few TRBJ1-1 TRBV10-3 NA TGTGCCATCAGTGAGTCACACAGGGCCACTGAAGCTTTCTTT CAISESHRATEAFF
NA TRBJ2-1 TRBV3-1/TRBV3-2 NA TGTGCCAGCAGCCCAGCAGGAACCCCCTACAATGAGCAGTTCTTC CASSPAGTPYNEQFF
NA TRBJ2-1 TRBV27 NA TGTGCCAGCATCTTAGCAGGGACAAGGGAGCAGTTCTTC CASILAGTREQFF
NA TRBJ2-4 TRBV12-3/TRBV12-4 NA TGTGCCAGCAGTCAACCTGGGGAGAACTTC CASSQPGENF
NA TRBJ1-3 TRBV28 NA TGTGCCAGCAGTCAGGGGAGTAACACCATATATTTT CASSQGSNTIYF
once TRBJ1-2 TRBV6-6 NA TGTGCCAGCAGAGAGGCCAGCTCCCTTAACTATGGCTACACCTTC CASREASSLNYGYTF
few TRBJ1-1 TRBV29-1 NA TGCAGCGTTGAGCCCAGGAAAGCTTTCTTT CSVEPRKAFF
NA TRBJ2-5 TRBV30 TRBD2 TGTGCCTGGAGTGTTCTAGCGGGAGAGACCCAGTACTTC CAWSVLAGETQYF
few TRBJ1-1 TRBV18 TRBD1 TGTGCCAGCTCACCGACCGGGACAGGGGCCACTGAAGCTTTCTTT CASSPTGTGATEAFF
once TRBJ2-7 TRBV11-2 NA TGTGCCAGCAGCCCCGAGGAGGGGGCTTGGTACGAGCAGTACTTC CASSPEEGAWYEQYF